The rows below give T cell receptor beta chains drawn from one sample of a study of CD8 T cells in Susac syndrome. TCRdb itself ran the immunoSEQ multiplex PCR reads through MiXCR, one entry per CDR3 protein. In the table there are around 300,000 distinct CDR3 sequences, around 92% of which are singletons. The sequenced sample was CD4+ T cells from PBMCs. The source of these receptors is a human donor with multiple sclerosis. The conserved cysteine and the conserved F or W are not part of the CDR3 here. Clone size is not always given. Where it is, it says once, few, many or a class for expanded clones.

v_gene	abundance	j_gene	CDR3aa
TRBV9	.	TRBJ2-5	ASGPAGRTETQY
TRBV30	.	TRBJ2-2	AWSNYAGQPVNTGELF
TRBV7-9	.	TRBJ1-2	ASSLGDIVDGYT
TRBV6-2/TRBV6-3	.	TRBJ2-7	ASTFGGRAEQY
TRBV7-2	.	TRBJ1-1	ASSLVSNAEAF
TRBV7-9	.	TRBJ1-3	ASSFLRSGNTIY
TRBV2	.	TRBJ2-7	ASRGQGRLSYEQY
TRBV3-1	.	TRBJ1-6	ASSQGDRPTYTKDNSPLH
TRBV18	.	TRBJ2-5	ASSPARGRETQY
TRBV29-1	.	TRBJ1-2	SVDSTTNYGYT
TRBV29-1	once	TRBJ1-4	SAQQGPNEKLF
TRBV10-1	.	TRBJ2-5	ASSEVLGGETQY
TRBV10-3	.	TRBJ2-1	AISRQLAEGANEQF
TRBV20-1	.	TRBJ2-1	SARVGVTSGSYYNEQF
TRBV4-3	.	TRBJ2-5	ASSQDPAGQGETQY
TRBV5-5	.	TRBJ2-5	ASSTGTILYQETQY
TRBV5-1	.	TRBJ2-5	ASSLRWANQETQY